This T cell receptor beta chain was recovered during a study of T cell repertoires and HLA-DP antigens. Each pre-culture CD4+ sample aimed for hundreds of thousands of T cell genomes at deep resolution. This table comes from immunoSEQ multiplex PCR, and its TCRdb copy is limited to in-frame clones, with some not included. This sample has approximately 73,000 clones, with roughly 75% found just once. In regard to this clone: Its antigen is unidentified.

The CDR3 length is 14 residues. Trimming took 5 bases from V and 5 from J; bases not matched to a gene: 6. CDR1 and CDR2 (germline): MNHNY, SVGAGI (reference sequence). Study findings and constraints: A non-physiological HeLa system presented antigen to total CD4+ responders.

The rearrangement joins TRBV6-6 to TRBJ1-2; 9 bases agree with TRBD1. Sequences were obtained from CD4+ T cells from PBMCs. The origin of this receptor is a man in his 60s in good health and CMV-seronegative. CDR3 coding DNA: TGTGCCAGCAGTGGGGGGACAGGGCATTATGGCTACACCTTC. As protein: CASSGGTGHYGYTF.